The present TCR beta chain was sequenced within a study of shared clonotypes between healthy human individuals. This clone was observed a single time. The antigen is undetermined. Clones were read by immunoSEQ multiplex PCR, and TCRdb kept only the in-frame ones, dropping some. The data show under 550,000 clones, approximately 95% seen once. The CDR3 spans 14 residues. Losses at the gene ends were 8 bases for V and 4 bases for J; bases not matched to a gene: 10. Germline V CDR1 and CDR2: MNHEY, SMNVEV (reference sequence). Study-level results: It was only blood that was sampled, and tissue repertoires likely differ. Expectations were that clonotype sharing among donors would be affected by sequencing depth.

This receptor was taken from a young woman in good health. Sequenced material: naive CD4+ T cells sorted from blood. This sample's subset: CD45RA+ positively selected. The chain uses TRBV27 and TRBJ1-2; 7 nucleotides match TRBD1. CDR3 region: CASRRVGQLYGYTF. DNA for the CDR3: TGTGCCAGCCGGCGGGTGGGACAGCTCTATGGCTACACCTTC.